The 6 T cell receptor beta chains in this list originate from one sample, sequenced in a study of cytomegalovirus exposure and HLA in healthy donors. The PCR made use of 60 Vbeta and 13 Jbeta primers. Libraries were prepared by immunoSEQ multiplex PCR; TCRdb keeps only in-frame clonotypes and omits some of them. The sample holds some 90,000 clones, 81% seen once. Specimen: PBMCs. The receptors were gathered from a human donor in good health.

This clone was counted only a few times. The chain is built from TRBV6-1 and TRBJ1-1, with a weak D call TRBD1 (5 bases). The CDR3 has 14 residues. The germline gives CDR1 MNHNS, CDR2 SASEGT. V lost 8 bases and J 0 bases, leaving 13 bases between the germline ends. The CDR3 loop is CASGGDQMNTEAFF. Written as DNA, the CDR3 is TGTGCCAGCGGAGGGGACCAAATGAACACTGAAGCTTTCTTT.

The chain carries TRBV4-3 and TRBJ2-1; a possible D gene is TRBD2 (6 bases). V was shortened by 0 bases and J by 3 bases, with 12 bases between the two germline ends. Germline assignment: CDR1 LGHNA and CDR2 YSLEER. The CDR3 spans 16 residues. CDR3 DNA sequence: TGCGCCAGCAGCCAAGAGGGGCGGGGCCGCTACAATGAGCAGTTCTTC. This gives the protein CASSQEGRGRYNEQFF.

This chain joins TRBV7-9 and TRBJ2-7; 7 positions agree with TRBD2. This CDR3 spans 17 amino acids. Germline trimming cut 4 bases from V and 3 bases from J; bases unmatched to any gene: 15. CDR1 is SEHNR and CDR2 is FQNEAQ in the germline V gene (reference sequence). The CDR3, as DNA: TGTGCCAGCAGCTCCGGCGGGAGCGGGACGGACCTCTACGAGCAGTACTTC. It translates to CASSSGGSGTDLYEQYF. The variable domain in full, with the rest retrieved from reference TRBV7-9 and TRBJ2-7, is DTGVSQNPRHKITKRGQNVTFRCDPISEHNRLYWYRQTLGQGPEFLTYFQNEAQLEKSRLLSDRFSAERPKGSFSTLEIQRTEQGDSAMYLCASSSGGSGTDLYEQYFGPGTRLTVT.

The V and J genes are TRBV5-4 and TRBJ1-6, with 9 bases lining up with TRBD1. The CDR3 is 15 residues long. Germline V gene sequence: CDR1 SGHNT, CDR2 YYREEE (reference sequence). V shed 4 bases, J shed 7 bases, and the junction held 6 bases outside the gene matches. In nucleotides, the CDR3 is TGTGCCAGCAGCAAGGGACAGGGACCCAATTCACCCCTCCACTTT. It yields the protein CASSKGQGPNSPLHF.

The chain links TRBV2 to TRBJ1-2; 7 bases fit TRBD1. The germline gives CDR1 SNHLY, CDR2 FYNNEI. The CDR3 consists of 15 residues. V shed 2 bases, J shed 7 bases, and the junction held 10 bases outside the gene matches. The chain's CDR3 is CASSEQRQGIFGYTF. The CDR3 DNA reads TGTGCCAGCAGTGAACAGAGACAGGGTATTTTTGGCTACACCTTC.

This clone was counted a single time. The chain employs TRBV30 and TRBJ1-2; no firm D call. V was clipped by 3 bases and J by 4 bases, with 12 bases between them. There are 13 residues in the CDR3. The germline gives CDR1 GTSNPN, CDR2 SVGIG (reference sequence). Written as DNA, the CDR3 is TGTGCCTGGAGCCCTCCAGGCTCCTATGGCTACACCTTC. Residues: CAWSPPGSYGYTF. Based on the CDR3 plus reference TRBV30 and TRBJ1-2, the full variable domain is SQTIHQWPATLVQPVGSPLSLECTVEGTSNPNLYWYRQAAGRGLQLLFYSVGIGQISSEVPQNLSASRPQDRQFILSSKKLLLSDSGFYLCAWSPPGSYGYTFGSGTRLTVV.